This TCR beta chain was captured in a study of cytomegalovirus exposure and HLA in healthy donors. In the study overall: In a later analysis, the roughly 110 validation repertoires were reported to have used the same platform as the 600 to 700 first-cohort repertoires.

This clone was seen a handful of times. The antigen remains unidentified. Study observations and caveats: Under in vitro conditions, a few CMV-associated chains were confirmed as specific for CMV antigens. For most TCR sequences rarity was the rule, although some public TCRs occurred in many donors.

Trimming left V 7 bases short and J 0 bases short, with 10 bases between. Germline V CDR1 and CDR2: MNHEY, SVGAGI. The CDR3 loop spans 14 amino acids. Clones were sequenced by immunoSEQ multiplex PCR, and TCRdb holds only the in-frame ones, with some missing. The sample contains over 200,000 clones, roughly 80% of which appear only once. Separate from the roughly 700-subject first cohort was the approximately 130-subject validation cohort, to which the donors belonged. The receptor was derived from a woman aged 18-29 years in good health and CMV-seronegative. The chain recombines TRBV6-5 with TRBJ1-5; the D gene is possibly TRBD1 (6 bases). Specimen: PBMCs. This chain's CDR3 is CASKGGNSNQPQHF. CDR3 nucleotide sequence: TGTGCCAGCAAGGGGGGTAATAGCAATCAGCCCCAGCATTTT.